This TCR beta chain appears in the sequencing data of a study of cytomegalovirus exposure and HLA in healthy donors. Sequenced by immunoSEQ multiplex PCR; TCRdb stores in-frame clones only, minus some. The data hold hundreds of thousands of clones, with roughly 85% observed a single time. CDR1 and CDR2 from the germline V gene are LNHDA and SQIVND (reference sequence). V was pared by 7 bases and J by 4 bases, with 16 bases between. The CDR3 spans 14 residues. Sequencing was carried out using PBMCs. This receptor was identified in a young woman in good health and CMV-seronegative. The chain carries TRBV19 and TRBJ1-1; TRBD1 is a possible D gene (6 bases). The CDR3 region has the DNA TGTGCCAGTACCCTGATGGGGGGGGCCACTGAAGCTTTCTTT. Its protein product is CASTLMGGATEAFF.